Listed below are T cell receptor beta chains from one sample, sequenced in a study of type 1 regulatory T cells. Their antigen targets remain unknown. TCRdb fed the reads into MiXCR, producing one record per CDR3 protein. The sample lists about 62,000 distinct CDR3 sequences, approximately 60% occurring once. The sequenced sample consisted of cultured non-Tr1 T cells, either the whole culture or a sorted T cell fraction (not recorded which). The source of these receptors is a human donor in good health. Both conserved end residues are part of each CDR3. Each record gives: J gene, V gene, CDR3 protein.

TRBJ2-2 | TRBV11-2 | CASSPGTSGDRGELFF
TRBJ2-3 | TRBV2 | CASSEARDSVDMQYF
TRBJ2-5 | TRBV6-5 | CASSYLPRGQETQYF
TRBJ1-1 | TRBV9 | CASSVDWNTEAFF
TRBJ2-5 | TRBV20-1 | CSAEQEQETQYF
TRBJ2-3 | TRBV6-5 | CASSRKREADTQYF
TRBJ2-5 | TRBV5-4 | CASSLAGVKTQYF
TRBJ2-5 | TRBV5-5 | CASSRRPIGETQYF
TRBJ2-3 | TRBV20-1 | CSVTGSTDTQYF
TRBJ1-2 | TRBV12-3/TRBV12-4 | CASSPQPALGYTF
TRBJ2-3 | TRBV7-9 | CASSLLTSDSTDTQYF